This TCR beta chain was recovered during a study of cytomegalovirus exposure and HLA in healthy donors. Study-level findings and limits: In vitro assays verified that three CMV-associated chains recognized CMV antigens specifically. There was a cluster of highly shared sequence variants that was likely a sequencing artifact. In an earlier analysis, about 87% or about 30%: the productive usage of most TCR beta V segments.

Germline lookup yields CDR1 SGHTA and CDR2 FQGTGA. The V end lost 2 bases, the J end lost 4 bases, and 8 bases lay between the germline ends. The CDR3 runs 13 residues. This PCR relied on a set of 60 Vbeta primers and 13 Jbeta primers. Data came from immunoSEQ multiplex PCR; TCRdb stores just in-frame clones and leaves some out. This sample yields a few hundred thousand clones, of which 70% to 85% are seen a single time; approximately 0.62% belongs to the top ten. Comments on this clone: Its target is not known.

The specimen was PBMCs. This TCR was recovered from a woman in her thirties or forties in good health and CMV-seronegative. The rearrangement links TRBV7-3 to TRBJ1-2, with D uncertain. In DNA, the CDR3 is TGTGCCAGCAGCTTACGGGGAGGCTATGGCTACACCTTC. It codes for CASSLRGGYGYTF.